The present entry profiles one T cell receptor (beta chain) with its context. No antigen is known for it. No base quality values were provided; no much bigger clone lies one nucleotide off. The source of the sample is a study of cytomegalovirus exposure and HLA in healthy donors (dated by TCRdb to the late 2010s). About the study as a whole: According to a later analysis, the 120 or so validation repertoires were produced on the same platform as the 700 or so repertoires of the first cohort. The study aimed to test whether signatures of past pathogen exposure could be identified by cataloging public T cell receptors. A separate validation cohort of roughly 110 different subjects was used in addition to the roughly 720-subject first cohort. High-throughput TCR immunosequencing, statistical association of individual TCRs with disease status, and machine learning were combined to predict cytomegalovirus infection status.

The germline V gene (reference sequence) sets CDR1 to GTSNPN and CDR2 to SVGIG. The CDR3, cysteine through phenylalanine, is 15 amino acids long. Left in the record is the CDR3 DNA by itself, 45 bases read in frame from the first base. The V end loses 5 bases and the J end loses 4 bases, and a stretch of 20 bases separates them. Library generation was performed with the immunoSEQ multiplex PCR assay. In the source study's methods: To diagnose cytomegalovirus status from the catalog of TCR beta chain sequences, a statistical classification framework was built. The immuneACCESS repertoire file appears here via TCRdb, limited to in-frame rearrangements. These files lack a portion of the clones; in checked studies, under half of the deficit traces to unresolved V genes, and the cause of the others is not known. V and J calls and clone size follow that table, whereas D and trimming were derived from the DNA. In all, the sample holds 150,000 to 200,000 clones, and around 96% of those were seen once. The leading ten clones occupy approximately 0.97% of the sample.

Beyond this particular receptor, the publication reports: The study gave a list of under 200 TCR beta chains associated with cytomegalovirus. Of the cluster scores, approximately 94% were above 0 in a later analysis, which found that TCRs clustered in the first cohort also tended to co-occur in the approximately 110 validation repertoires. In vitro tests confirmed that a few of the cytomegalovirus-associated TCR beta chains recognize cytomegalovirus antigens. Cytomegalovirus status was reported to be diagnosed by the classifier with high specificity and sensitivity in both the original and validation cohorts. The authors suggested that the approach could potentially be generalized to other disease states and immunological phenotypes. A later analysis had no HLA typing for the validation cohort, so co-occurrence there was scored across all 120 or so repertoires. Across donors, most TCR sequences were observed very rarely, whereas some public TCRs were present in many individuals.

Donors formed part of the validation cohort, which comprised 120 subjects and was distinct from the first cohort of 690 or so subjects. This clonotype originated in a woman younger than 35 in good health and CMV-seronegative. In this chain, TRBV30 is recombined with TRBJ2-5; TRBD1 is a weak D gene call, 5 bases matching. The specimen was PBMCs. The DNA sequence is TGTGCCTGGGGAGAAGTTGGTGGGGCGAGAGAGACCCAGTACTTC. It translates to CAWGEVGGARETQYF.